This T cell receptor beta chain stems from a study of blood T cells in healthy people across ages. As regards this clonotype: The antigen remains undetermined.

Study conclusions and caveats: Percentage of naive T cells showed a strong correlation with TCR beta diversity.

Primed by a sample-barcoded 5' primer and a J-beta primer mix, a second PCR proceeded for roughly 7 to 12 cycles. MiXCR was run by TCRdb on the 5' RACE reads, yielding one entry per CDR3 protein. Of 800,000 to 1,000,000 distinct CDR3 sequences listed, 45% to 50% are singletons. This CDR3 is built from 15 residues. V lost 4 bases to trimming and J lost 8 bases; unmatched junction nucleotides: 7. Per germline, CDR1 SGHRS and CDR2 YFSETQ. Sequencing was carried out using blood. The J gene is TRBJ2-1, the V gene TRBV5-1; 12 bases match TRBD2. This TCR came from a man younger than 40 in good health. The CDR3 coding sequence is TGCGCCAGCAGCAAGGCTAGCGGGAGGGGGGATGAGCAGTTCTTC. Amino acids: CASSKASGRGDEQFF. Complete variable domain (other parts from reference TRBV5-1 and TRBJ2-1): KAGVTQTPRYLIKTRGQQVTLSCSPISGHRSVSWYQQTPGQGLQFLFEYFSETQRNKGNFPGRFSGRQFSNSRSEMNVSTLELGDSALYLCASSKASGRGDEQFFGPGTRLTVL.